What follows are 29 T cell receptor beta chains derived from one specimen sequenced in a study of blood T cell repertoires in COVID-19. Clones were sequenced by immunoSEQ multiplex PCR, and TCRdb holds only the in-frame ones, with some missing. The sample includes over 200,000 clones, 84% of them seen just once. Sequenced material: peripheral blood. The receptors here all came from a woman older than 75 with COVID-19, enrolled during active disease.

V usage is TRBV18 and J usage is TRBJ1-3; perhaps TRBD1 as D (5 bases). V dropped 1 base and J dropped 11 bases, with 9 bases sitting between them. This CDR3 region has 12 residues. The germline V gene encodes CDR1 KGHSH and CDR2 LQKENI. CDR3 loop: CASSPLQGSIYF. CDR3 sequence (DNA): TGTGCCAGCTCACCACTGCAGGGTTCCATATATTTT.

The sample holds one count of this clone. The V gene is TRBV4-2, the J gene TRBJ2-7; 10 bases agree with TRBD2. This CDR3 is built from 18 residues. Germline loops: CDR1 LGHNA, CDR2 YNFKEQ. V was clipped by 0 bases and J by 0 bases; unmatched bases: 8. The chain's CDR3 is CASSQEAGGPLLSYEQYF. The CDR3 bases are TGTGCCAGCAGCCAAGAAGCGGGAGGGCCGCTCCTCTCCTACGAGCAGTACTTC.

As concerns this clone: This specimen includes other DNA sequences encoding the same CDR3. This rearrangement joins TRBV5-1 to TRBJ1-2; 8 bases line up with TRBD1. Unmatched junction bases numbered 4, after V lost 2 bases and J lost 4 bases. The germline gives CDR1 SGHRS, CDR2 YFSETQ. The CDR3 totals 14 residues. CDR3 nucleotides: TGCGCCAGCAGCTTAGGACAGGGAGGCTATGGCTACACCTTC. This codes for CASSLGQGGYGYTF.

CDR3 nucleotides: TGTGCCAGCATATGGACTTTTCAAGAGACCCAGTACTTC. Its protein is CASIWTFQETQYF. The V call is TRBV2, the J call TRBJ2-5; possible D gene TRBD2, 5 bases. This CDR3 contains 13 residues. Per the germline V gene, CDR1 is SNHLY and CDR2 is FYNNEI. V was clipped by 7 bases and J by 2 bases, with 11 bases between them.

This sequence joins TRBV12-3 or TRBV12-4 and TRBJ1-3; unclear D gene. Trimming took 6 bases from V and 4 from J, leaving 10 bases between them. CDR3 length: 13 residues. The CDR3 is CASSWFAGNTIYF. The CDR3 region has the DNA TGTGCCAGCAGCTGGTTTGCGGGAAACACCATATATTTT.

The gene calls are TRBV7-3 and TRBJ2-1, with a tentative D call TRBD2 (6 bases). CDR3 length: 13 amino acids. Germline V gives CDR1 SGHTA, CDR2 FQGTGA. V gave up 5 bases and J gave up 5 bases, with 10 bases separating them. The CDR3 region is CASSPGSNNEQFF. The CDR3 nucleotides read TGTGCCAGCAGCCCCGGGAGTAACAATGAGCAGTTCTTC.

CDR3 bases: TGTGCCAGCAGCTCGACGACCCTTCGGACACTTTCTGGAAACACCATATATTTT. Translating gives CASSSTTLRTLSGNTIYF. This sequence joins TRBV6-2 or TRBV6-3 and TRBJ1-3; D might be TRBD1 (5 bases). Between the trimmed V and J ends, which lost 6 bases and 1 base, there was a span of 22 bases. In germline, CDR1 is MNHEY, CDR2 SVGEGT. The CDR3 has 18 amino acids.

The chain joins TRBV21-1 to TRBJ1-3; the table's D gene call, TRBD1, was not cross checked with the DNA. TRBV21-1 is labeled a pseudogene. This CDR3 has 15 residues. CDR3 bases: TGTGGCAGGGCAAGAGGCAGGGGGTTCAGAAACACCATATATTTT. Translation gives CGRARGRGFRNTIYF.

Only a few counts were recorded for this clone. The genes are TRBV5-1 and TRBJ1-1, with 9 bases fitting TRBD1. The CDR3 runs 15 residues. Germline CDR1 SGHRS, CDR2 YFSETQ. V lost 4 bases, J lost 1 base, and 5 bases stayed unmatched. The CDR3 nucleotides are TGCGCCAGCAGCCGCGGGACAGGGCAGAACACTGAAGCTTTCTTT. Amino acids: CASSRGTGQNTEAFF.

This chain links TRBV7-6 with TRBJ2-5, with 8 bases matching TRBD2. Germline values: CDR1 SGHVS, CDR2 FNYEAQ. The CDR3 has 15 residues. Trimming at V came to 5 bases and at J to 5 bases, leaving 10 bases not matched to a gene. The CDR3 DNA is TGTGCCAGCAGCCCCCTCGGGGGGGTTGCTGAGACCCAGTACTTC. Amino acids: CASSPLGGVAETQYF.

A single count supports this clone. The chain employs TRBV7-2 and TRBJ1-1; no reliable D call. The germline gives CDR1 SGHTA, CDR2 FQGNSA. The CDR3 contains 13 residues. V was trimmed by 6 bases and J by 2 bases, leaving 10 bases between them. CDR3 sequence: CASRVTVNTEAFF. The DNA for the CDR3 is TGTGCCAGCAGAGTCACAGTTAACACTGAAGCTTTCTTT.

The chain is built from TRBV5-1 and TRBJ1-3, with a tentative D call TRBD1 (5 bases). Germline lookup yields CDR1 SGHRS and CDR2 YFSETQ. Trimming pared 2 bases from V and 1 base from J, leaving 7 bases between. This CDR3 comprises 14 residues. The CDR3 DNA follows: TGCGCCAGCAGCTTAACAGGATCTGGAAACACCATATATTTT. Translation gives CASSLTGSGNTIYF.

Details on this clone: One end of the junction does not line up with germline, which may come from a read error. The rearrangement uses TRBV7-9 and TRBJ1-1, with no clear D. The V gene's germline CDR1 is SEHNR and CDR2 FQNEAQ (reference sequence). The CDR3 is 14 amino acids. The CDR3 DNA sequence: TGTGCCAGCAGCTTAGGGGAGGGAACTCTCTCGGCCCGCTTT. It codes for CASSLGEGTLSARF.

This clone was seen more than once but under ten times. This rearrangement joins TRBV7-8 to TRBJ2-7, with D tentatively TRBD2 (5 bases). The CDR3 sequence is 16 residues long. V lost 4 bases and J lost 9, with 25 bases in between. Germline V lookup: CDR1 SGHVS, CDR2 FQNEAQ. CDR3 DNA: TGTGCCAGCAGCTCAAACCGACCGGAGGATTTCCTGAGGCAGTACTTC. Translated, it gives CASSSNRPEDFLRQYF.

The rearrangement joins TRBV9 to TRBJ2-3; 11 bases fit TRBD2. The ends lost 0 bases at V and 5 bases at J; junction bases unmatched: 8. Per germline, CDR1 SGDLS and CDR2 YYNGEE. The CDR3 has 17 amino acids. The CDR3: CASSVVTSGRGGDTQYF. The CDR3 nucleotides read TGTGCCAGCAGCGTAGTCACTAGCGGGAGAGGAGGAGATACGCAGTATTTT.

This chain uses TRBV3-1 (or the pseudogene TRBV3-2) with TRBJ2-1, with a weak D call TRBD2 (5 bases). Germline V CDR1 and CDR2: LGHDT, YNNKEL (reference sequence). Deletions cut 3 bases from V and 2 bases from J, with 8 bases between. The CDR3 is made up of 14 amino acids. CDR3 nucleotides: TGTGCCAGCAGCCATAGCGACACCTACAATGAGCAGTTCTTC. Residues: CASSHSDTYNEQFF.

The sample holds one count of this clone. The rearrangement links TRBV11-2 to TRBJ1-5; tentative D call: TRBD1 (6 bases). The CDR3 sequence is 16 residues long. V was shortened by 5 bases and J by 4 bases, with 18 bases between the two germline ends. Germline-derived CDR1 and CDR2 are SGHAT and FQNNGV. CDR3 region: CASSRSQGHQNQPQHF. The CDR3 DNA sequence: TGTGCCAGCAGCCGATCCCAGGGACACCAAAATCAGCCCCAGCATTTT.

This rearrangement joins TRBV5-4 to TRBJ2-1; 10 bases map to TRBD2. Germline trimming cut 7 bases from V and 6 bases from J; bases unmatched to any gene: 10. Germline V gene sequence: CDR1 SGHNT, CDR2 YYREEE (reference sequence). This CDR3 spans 15 amino acids. The chain's CDR3 is CASRPSGGVANEQFF. The CDR3 DNA reads as TGTGCCAGCCGGCCCAGCGGGGGGGTGGCCAATGAGCAGTTCTTC.

This clone has a single count. The chain is built from TRBV28 and TRBJ2-7; 8 nucleotides agree with TRBD1. This CDR3 is 15 amino acids long. V lost 6 bases, J lost 0 bases, and 7 bases stayed unmatched. The germline CDR1 and CDR2 sequences are MDHEN and SYDVKM. For the CDR3, the DNA is TGTGCCAGCAGCGGACAGGGAGTTGGCTCCTACGAGCAGTACTTC. Amino acids: CASSGQGVGSYEQYF.

The chain has TRBV24-1 and TRBJ2-1, with D uncertain. CDR3 length equals 13 residues. V lost 9 bases and J lost 9, with 17 bases in between. Germline assignment: CDR1 KGHDR and CDR2 SFDVKD. The CDR3, as DNA: TGTGCCACCGCCGATTATAGTACGCCTGAGCAGTTCTTC. It is translated as CATADYSTPEQFF.

J is TRBJ2-2 and V is TRBV9, with TRBD1 matching over 10 bases. This CDR3 is built from 18 residues. Losses at the gene ends were 2 bases for V and 6 bases for J; bases not matched to a gene: 13. In germline, CDR1 is SGDLS, CDR2 YYNGEE. The CDR3 bases are TGTGCCAGCAGCGTCCTCCCGACTGGGGGACAGGGGTCCGGGGAGCTGTTTTTT. It specifies CASSVLPTGGQGSGELFF.

The V gene is TRBV19, the J gene TRBJ1-5; the D is unclear. V was shortened by 5 bases and J by 4 bases, with 15 bases between the two germline ends. This CDR3 is built from 15 residues. Germline V gene lookup returns CDR1 LNHDA and CDR2 SQIVND (reference sequence). The CDR3 here is CASSPLQRMNQPQHF. Written as DNA, the CDR3 is TGTGCCAGTAGTCCCCTCCAGCGGATGAATCAGCCCCAGCATTTT.

The V call is TRBV29-1, the J call TRBJ2-7, with D perhaps TRBD2 (7 bases). CDR3 length: 14 amino acids. Germline V gene data show CDR1 as SQVTM and CDR2 as ANQGSEA. The germline V and J ends were trimmed by 6 bases and 2 bases, with 17 bases remaining between them. The CDR3 nucleotides read TGCAGCGTGGCCGGGGGGCAGGGCCCCTACGAGCAGTACTTC. Translated: CSVAGGQGPYEQYF.

V is TRBV7-9 and J is TRBJ1-1; D may be TRBD1 (6 bases). With 4 bases removed from V and 2 bases from J, the gap between germline ends came to 14 bases. CDR1 is SEHNR and CDR2 is FQNEAQ in the germline V gene (reference sequence). The CDR3 has 15 residues. Here the CDR3 DNA reads TGTGCCAGCAGCTCGGACAGCCAGGGTAACACTGAAGCTTTCTTT. Its protein is CASSSDSQGNTEAFF.

The chain recombines TRBV7-8 with TRBJ2-7; 7 nucleotides agree with TRBD1. The CDR3 consists of 14 residues. V dropped 4 bases and J dropped 7; count of bases not matched to a gene: 10. The V gene's germline CDR1 is SGHVS and CDR2 FQNEAQ. In nucleotides, the CDR3 is TGTGCCAGCAGCTCCTCGCACAGGGGACAGGAGCAGTACTTC. Residues: CASSSSHRGQEQYF.

The chain uses TRBV28 and TRBJ1-6, with D hard to call. The CDR3 is made up of 15 amino acids. V was pared by 8 bases and J by 10 bases, with 21 bases between. The germline gives CDR1 MDHEN, CDR2 SYDVKM. CDR3 residues: CASAIISQVRSPLHF. The CDR3 coding sequence is TGTGCCAGCGCCATTATTTCCCAGGTTCGGTCACCCCTCCACTTT.

The chain has TRBV5-1 and TRBJ1-3, with D hard to call. V lost 4 bases and J lost 1, with 18 bases in between. The CDR3 spans 17 residues. In germline, CDR1 is SGHRS, CDR2 YFSETQ. CDR3 coding DNA: TGCGCCAGCAGCGCCGGGCTTATCAGAGGGTCTGGAAACACCATATATTTT. Amino acid sequence: CASSAGLIRGSGNTIYF.

The chain employs TRBV7-9 and TRBJ2-2, with D possibly being TRBD2 (6 bases). The CDR3 is 17 amino acids. Germline assignment: CDR1 SEHNR and CDR2 FQNEAQ (reference sequence). Deletions cut 4 bases from V and 1 base from J, with 16 bases between. CDR3 DNA: TGTGCCAGCAGCTCCTTGGGGACTGGCTGGAACACCGGGGAGCTGTTTTTT. Translated: CASSSLGTGWNTGELFF.

The chain links TRBV5-4 to TRBJ2-1, with a possible D match to TRBD2 (6 bases). V was shortened by 0 bases and J by 8 bases, with 9 bases between the two germline ends. The CDR3 loop spans 13 amino acids. Looked up from germline, CDR1 is SGHNT and CDR2 is YYREEE (reference sequence). The CDR3 region is CASSLGDFDEQFF. CDR3 coding DNA: TGTGCCAGCAGCTTGGGGGACTTTGATGAGCAGTTCTTC. The full variable domain, rest sourced from reference TRBV5-4 and TRBJ2-1, is ETGVTQSPTHLIKTRGQQVTLRCSSQSGHNTVSWYQQALGQGPQFIFQYYREEENGRGNFPPRFSGLQFPNYSSELNVNALELDDSALYLCASSLGDFDEQFFGPGTRLTVL.